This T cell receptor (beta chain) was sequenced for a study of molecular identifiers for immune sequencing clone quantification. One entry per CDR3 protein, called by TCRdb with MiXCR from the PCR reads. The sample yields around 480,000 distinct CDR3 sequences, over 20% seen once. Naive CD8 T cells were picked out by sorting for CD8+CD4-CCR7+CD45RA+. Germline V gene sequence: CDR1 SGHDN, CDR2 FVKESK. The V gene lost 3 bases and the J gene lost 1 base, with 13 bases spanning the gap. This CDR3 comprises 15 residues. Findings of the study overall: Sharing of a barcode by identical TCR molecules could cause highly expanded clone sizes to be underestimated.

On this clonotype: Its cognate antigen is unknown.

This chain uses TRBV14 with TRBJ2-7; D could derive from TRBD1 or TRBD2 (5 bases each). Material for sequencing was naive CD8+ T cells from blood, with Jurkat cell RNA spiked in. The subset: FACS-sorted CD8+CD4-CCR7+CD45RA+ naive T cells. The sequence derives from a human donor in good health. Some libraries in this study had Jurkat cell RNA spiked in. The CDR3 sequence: CASSQRGWSSYEQYF. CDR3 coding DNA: TGTGCCAGCAGCCAGAGGGGTTGGTCTTCCTACGAGCAGTACTTC.